Below, 15 T cell receptor beta chains from the same sample are listed, as sequenced in a study of blood T cells in healthy people across ages. A J-beta primer mix and a sample-barcoded 5' primer were used in a second PCR of about 7 to 12 cycles. TCRdb reprocessed the 5' RACE reads with MiXCR, giving one entry per CDR3 protein. The repertoire consists of about 1,500,000 distinct CDR3 sequences, with roughly 40% occurring once and the leading ten covering roughly 8.2%. The sample consisted of blood. Every receptor here comes from a woman aged 18-29 years in good health.

The chain employs TRBV30 and TRBJ2-5; TRBD2 aligns across 7 bases. Germline V gives CDR1 GTSNPN, CDR2 SVGIG (reference sequence). This CDR3 contains 12 residues. Trimming at V came to 4 bases and at J to 11 bases, leaving 10 bases not matched to a gene. The CDR3 protein is CAWTGGDNEQYF. DNA for the CDR3: TGTGCCTGGACGGGGGGAGACAATGAGCAGTACTTC. Based on the CDR3 plus reference TRBV30 and TRBJ2-5, the full variable domain is SQTIHQWPATLVQPVGSPLSLECTVEGTSNPNLYWYRQAAGRGLQLLFYSVGIGQISSEVPQNLSASRPQDRQFILSSKKLLLSDSGFYLCAWTGGDNEQYFGPGTRLLVL.

This clonotype has just a few counts. The chain combines TRBV15 with TRBJ1-5; D remains ambiguous. The CDR3 totals 12 residues. Between the trimmed V and J ends, which lost 3 bases and 4 bases, there was a span of 4 bases. Per germline, CDR1 LNHNV and CDR2 YYDKDF (reference sequence). The CDR3 DNA is TGTGCCACCAGCAGCCTAAATCAGCCCCAGCATTTT. It encodes CATSSLNQPQHF.

This clonotype was detected a few times. The CDR3, as DNA: TGTGCCAGCAGCGTAGATCTAGCGGGGGTCTTCGGGGTGTTCTTC. It is translated as CASSVDLAGVFGVFF. V gene TRBV9 combines with J gene TRBJ2-1; 10 bases line up with TRBD2. Germline CDR1 reads SGDLS; CDR2 reads YYNGEE. The trim removed 0 bases at V and 15 bases at J, leaving 12 bases unmatched. The CDR3 runs 15 residues.

The chain employs TRBV4-2 and TRBJ2-4, with 10 nucleotides matching TRBD1. The tail of the sequence fits TRBJ2-7 better, so the J call may be wrong. CDR3 length: 16 residues. Per germline, CDR1 LGHNA and CDR2 YNFKEQ. The CDR3 region is CASSQTSGQGFYEQYF. DNA for the CDR3: TGTGCCAGCAGCCAAACTTCGGGACAGGGGTTCTACGAGCAGTACTTC.

The chain joins TRBV7-2 to TRBJ2-3; TRBD2 aligns across 11 bases. This CDR3 is built from 18 residues. Trimming took 1 base from V and 4 from J; bases not matched to a gene: 10. Germline CDR1 and CDR2: SGHTA and FQGNSA. CDR3 loop: CASSLGPTSGSIADTQYF. CDR3 bases: TGTGCCAGCAGCTTAGGGCCCACTAGCGGGAGTATTGCAGATACGCAGTATTTT.

This clonotype was counted between two and nine times. This sequence joins TRBV6-8 and TRBJ1-5, with 7 nucleotides matching TRBD1. CDR1 is MNHGY and CDR2 is SAAAGT in the germline V gene. This CDR3 has 17 residues. With V trimmed by 7 bases and J by 1 base, 13 bases remained unmatched. In DNA form, the CDR3 reads TGTGCCAGCATCCAGGGGGGCGCAATTGGAAGCAATCAGCCCCAGCATTTT. It translates to CASIQGGAIGSNQPQHF.

V usage is TRBV18 and J usage is TRBJ1-2; no reliable D call. CDR3 length equals 14 residues. The germline CDR1 and CDR2 sequences are KGHSH and LQKENI. Between the trimmed V and J ends, which lost 6 bases and 4 bases, there was a span of 15 bases. The CDR3 reads CASSPGAVVYGYTF. DNA for the CDR3: TGTGCCAGCTCCCCCGGCGCAGTCGTCTATGGCTACACCTTC.

V and J are TRBV6-2 or TRBV6-3 and TRBJ2-5; no clear D. The CDR3 runs to 15 residues. Germline V gene data show CDR1 as MNHEY and CDR2 as SVGEGT. The germline V and J ends were trimmed by 2 bases and 2 bases, with 12 bases remaining between them. In nucleotides, the CDR3 is TGTGCCAGCAGTTACCCGATGGCATATCAAGAGACCCAGTACTTC. It is translated as CASSYPMAYQETQYF.

V and J are TRBV7-2 and TRBJ2-5, with a tentative D call TRBD1 (5 bases). Germline V gene sequence: CDR1 SGHTA, CDR2 FQGNSA. Between the trimmed V and J ends, which lost 3 bases and 1 base, there was a span of 9 bases. CDR3 length: 14 residues. The CDR3 reads CASSFREIQETQYF. CDR3 in DNA: TGTGCCAGCAGCTTCAGGGAAATCCAAGAGACCCAGTACTTC.

The sample holds one count of this clonotype. This chain uses TRBV6-1 with TRBJ2-1; TRBD1 might be the D (5 bases). V was clipped by 11 bases and J by 5 bases, with 16 bases between them. Germline CDR1 reads MNHNS; CDR2 reads SASEGT. The CDR3 covers 13 residues. CDR3 sequence: CACIQGANNEQFF. CDR3 bases: TGTGCCTGCATTCAAGGGGCGAACAATGAGCAGTTCTTC.

The rearrangement uses TRBV18 and TRBJ1-4; 10 bases are a match to TRBD1. The trim removed 0 bases at V and 12 bases at J, leaving 7 bases unmatched. Looked up from germline, CDR1 is KGHSH and CDR2 is LQKENI. The length of the CDR3 is 15 residues. CDR3 in DNA: TGTGCCAGCTCACCACCCGGACAGGGGGTATTAGAACTGTTTTTT. Residues: CASSPPGQGVLELFF. Combining the CDR3 with reference TRBV18 and TRBJ1-4 gives the whole variable domain NAGVMQNPRHLVRRRGQEARLRCSPMKGHSHVYWYRQLPEEGLKFMVYLQKENIIDESGMPKERFSAEFPKEGPSILRIQQVVRGDSAAYFCASSPPGQGVLELFFGSGTQLSVL.

This chain links TRBV10-2 with TRBJ2-3, with 8 bases aligning to TRBD2. The V gene end was trimmed by 6 bases and the J gene end by 10 bases; junction bases not matched to a gene: 3. The CDR3 contains 11 residues. The V gene's germline CDR1 is WSHSY and CDR2 SAAADI. The CDR3 spells CASRTSGSQYF. The DNA for the CDR3 is TGCGCCAGCAGAACTAGCGGATCGCAGTATTTT.

The V and J genes are TRBV18 and TRBJ2-3; a weak D match, TRBD2 (5 bases). The CDR3 covers 15 residues. Deletions cut 6 bases from V and 0 bases from J, with 13 bases between. Germline V gene sequence: CDR1 KGHSH, CDR2 LQKENI. DNA for the CDR3: TGTGCCAGCTCTTCGTCGCGAGGGAGCACAGATACGCAGTATTTT. This encodes CASSSSRGSTDTQYF. Filled out from reference TRBV18 and TRBJ2-3, the complete variable domain reads NAGVMQNPRHLVRRRGQEARLRCSPMKGHSHVYWYRQLPEEGLKFMVYLQKENIIDESGMPKERFSAEFPKEGPSILRIQQVVRGDSAAYFCASSSSRGSTDTQYFGPGTRLTVL.

This clonotype was seen only a few times. This chain joins TRBV6-6 and TRBJ2-7, with 7 bases aligning to TRBD2. CDR1 MNHNY and CDR2 SVGAGI come from the germline V gene (reference sequence). Trimming at V came to 2 bases and at J to 3 bases, leaving 4 bases not matched to a gene. There are 14 residues in the CDR3. For the CDR3, the DNA is TGTGCCAGCAGTTACGCTGGGGGGGACTACGAGCAGTACTTC. Its protein product is CASSYAGGDYEQYF.

V and J are TRBV6-1 and TRBJ2-1; D possibly corresponds to TRBD2 (6 bases). The CDR3 sequence is 18 residues long. V shed 6 bases and J shed 3 bases, with 24 bases lying between them. The germline CDR1 and CDR2 sequences are MNHNS and SASEGT. The CDR3 DNA reads TGTGCCAGCAGAGAAACCCGAGGACTGCGGGAAAACTACAATGAGCAGTTCTTC. This translates into CASRETRGLRENYNEQFF.